These 19 T cell receptor beta chains were all obtained from the same sample, sequenced in a study of Ad26.COV2.S vaccination and SARS-CoV-2 variants. Profiling relied on immunoSEQ multiplex PCR, and the TCRdb table lists in-frame clones only, not all of them. The sample has some 640,000 clones; about 90% are singletons. Treatment indicated: around 19 received Ad26.COV2.S at low or high dose, single or two shots; 5 received placebo; per-sample allocation not given. Samples analyzed were those drawn on day 63 after the first vaccine or placebo injection. Sequences were derived from peripheral blood, sampled in a trial of Ad26.COV2.S vaccine versus placebo. These receptor sequences come from a person between 18 and 65 years old who received the Ad26.COV2.S COVID-19 vaccine or a placebo.

V is TRBV6-5 and J is TRBJ2-2; D not resolved. From germline, CDR1 is MNHEY and CDR2 SVGAGI. The CDR3 runs 13 residues. V was shortened by 6 bases and J by 8 bases, with 13 bases between the two germline ends. CDR3 loop: CASSLAWGGELFF. In DNA form, the CDR3 reads TGTGCCAGCAGCCTTGCTTGGGGAGGGGAGCTGTTTTTT.

The genes are TRBV2 and TRBJ2-7; either TRBD1 or TRBD2 may supply D (5 bases each). V lost 5 bases to trimming and J lost 4 bases, with 21 bases between them. The CDR3 spans 16 residues. From germline, CDR1 is SNHLY and CDR2 FYNNEI. This CDR3 reads CASSLPGNGAFYEQYF. The CDR3 DNA reads TGTGCCAGCAGTCTACCGGGCAACGGGGCGTTTTACGAGCAGTACTTC.

This sequence joins TRBV3-1 (or the pseudogene TRBV3-2) and TRBJ2-3; D uncertain. The CDR3 runs to 18 residues. The germline V and J ends were trimmed by 1 base and 5 bases, with 22 bases remaining between them. Germline V lookup: CDR1 LGHDT, CDR2 YNNKEL (reference sequence). CDR3 sequence: CASSQAPPRSGRGDTQYF. Here the CDR3 DNA reads TGTGCCAGCAGCCAAGCCCCCCCGAGGTCCGGTCGTGGAGATACGCAGTATTTT.

The chain combines TRBV7-2 with TRBJ2-5; 10 nucleotides agree with TRBD1. V was clipped by 3 bases and J by 4 bases; unmatched bases: 5. Per germline, CDR1 SGHTA and CDR2 FQGNSA. CDR3 length: 15 residues. This CDR3 reads CASSFGTGVVETQYF. In DNA, the CDR3 is TGTGCCAGCAGCTTCGGGACAGGGGTTGTAGAGACCCAGTACTTC.

The rearrangement joins TRBV7-2 to TRBJ1-4; a possible D gene is TRBD1 (5 bases). Germline V CDR1 and CDR2: SGHTA, FQGNSA. The CDR3 consists of 16 residues. V lost 1 base to trimming and J lost 7 bases, with 16 bases between them. CDR3 protein: CASSLVGTGFGEKLFF. CDR3 bases: TGTGCCAGCAGCTTAGTCGGGACCGGGTTCGGTGAAAAACTGTTTTTT.

This clone has a single count. V gene TRBV6-2 or TRBV6-3 combines with J gene TRBJ2-7, with 7 bases that match TRBD2. The germline V gene encodes CDR1 MNHEY and CDR2 SVGEGT. This CDR3 comprises 13 residues. J was trimmed by 5 bases and V by 5 bases; bases with no gene match: 6. The CDR3 bases are TGTGCCAGCAGTAATCCGGGGGGTGACGAGCAGTACTTC. It yields the protein CASSNPGGDEQYF.

The chain links TRBV12-5 to TRBJ2-5; D remains ambiguous. Germline loops: CDR1 LGHNT, CDR2 FRNRAP. This CDR3 spans 13 amino acids. V lost 4 bases, J lost 2 bases, and 8 bases lay in between. CDR3 protein: CASGSGVQETQYF. The CDR3 DNA reads as TGTGCTAGTGGTTCCGGTGTGCAAGAGACCCAGTACTTC.

The sample holds one count of this clone. V gene TRBV18 combines with J gene TRBJ2-7, with D perhaps assigned TRBD1 or TRBD2 (5 bases each). Germline CDR1 reads KGHSH; CDR2 reads LQKENI. V dropped 4 bases and J dropped 5 bases, with 18 bases sitting between them. The CDR3 loop spans 15 amino acids. Here the CDR3 DNA reads TGTGCCAGCTCACGCCGGGACCTCGACCCCAACGAGCAGTACTTC. Encoded protein: CASSRRDLDPNEQYF.

V is TRBV6-5 and J is TRBJ2-5; D is ambiguous. The CDR3 runs 12 residues. V lost 6 bases and J 5 bases, leaving 10 bases between the germline ends. Germline CDR1 reads MNHEY; CDR2 reads SVGAGI. The CDR3 protein is CASSWAFETQYF. CDR3 in DNA: TGTGCCAGCAGCTGGGCGTTCGAGACCCAGTACTTC.

The genes are TRBV18 and TRBJ2-5, with D perhaps matching TRBD1 (6 bases). Between the trimmed V and J ends, which lost 1 base and 4 bases, there was a span of 10 bases. This CDR3 is built from 14 residues. In germline, CDR1 is KGHSH, CDR2 LQKENI. The DNA of the CDR3 is TGTGCCAGCTCACCACTGGGGGCCCGAGAGACCCAGTACTTC. It codes for CASSPLGARETQYF.

This clone was counted a single time. CDR3 DNA: TGTGCCAGCAGTTCCCTGACAGAACCGGGGTACAATGAGCAGTTCTTC. As protein: CASSSLTEPGYNEQFF. The chain uses TRBV27 and TRBJ2-1; the D call may be TRBD1 or TRBD2 (5 bases each). The CDR3 has 16 residues. Germline V gives CDR1 MNHEY, CDR2 SMNVEV (reference sequence). Between the trimmed V and J ends, which lost 4 bases and 4 bases, there was a span of 17 bases.

This chain uses TRBV25-1 with TRBJ2-2; 7 positions agree with TRBD1. Germline assignment: CDR1 MGHDK and CDR2 SYGVNS. CDR3 size: 15 residues. With 2 bases clipped from V and 2 bases from J, the junction kept 2 bases outside the gene matches. CDR3 DNA: TGTGCCAGCAGTGAAAACAGGGGAAACACCGGGGAGCTGTTTTTT. Translating gives CASSENRGNTGELFF.

The rearrangement joins TRBV15 to TRBJ2-7; TRBD2 matches at 10 bases. Germline assignment: CDR1 LNHNV and CDR2 YYDKDF (reference sequence). This CDR3 is 15 amino acids long. V lost 1 base to trimming and J lost 3 bases; unmatched junction nucleotides: 3. CDR3 nucleotides: TGTGCCACCAGCAGAGCTAGCGGGAGAATCTACGAGCAGTACTTC. This codes for CATSRASGRIYEQYF.

This chain uses TRBV6-1 with TRBJ1-2; D not certain. This CDR3 contains 13 residues. Germline CDR1 reads MNHNS; CDR2 reads SASEGT. Trimming cost V 0 bases and J 5 bases, with 7 bases left between them. The CDR3 reads CASSEAGRYGYTF. CDR3 DNA sequence: TGTGCCAGCAGTGAAGCGGGGAGGTATGGCTACACCTTC.

This chain uses TRBV29-1 with TRBJ2-5; D is uncertain. The CDR3 spans 14 residues. Germline lookup yields CDR1 SQVTM and CDR2 ANQGSEA. V was pared by 6 bases and J by 2 bases, with 16 bases between. The CDR3 sequence is CSVELDVPQETQYF. CDR3 nucleotides: TGCAGCGTAGAGCTTGACGTGCCGCAAGAGACCCAGTACTTC.

V gene TRBV7-9 combines with J gene TRBJ2-1, with D possibly being TRBD2 (5 bases). V shed 4 bases and J shed 1 base, with 14 bases lying between them. The CDR3 has 16 amino acids. Germline assignment: CDR1 SEHNR and CDR2 FQNEAQ (reference sequence). The CDR3 DNA reads TGTGCCAGCAGCTCGGTCCGGACTTTTTCCTACAATGAGCAGTTCTTC. It is translated as CASSSVRTFSYNEQFF.

This clone was observed many times. The J gene is TRBJ2-1, the V gene TRBV6-4; 10 positions agree with TRBD2. With 0 bases clipped from V and 3 bases from J, the junction kept 2 bases outside the gene matches. The CDR3 sequence is 16 residues long. The germline CDR1 and CDR2 sequences are MRHNA and SNTAGT. The CDR3 DNA sequence: TGTGCCAGCAGTGACTCAGGGACTAGCGACTACAATGAGCAGTTCTTC. Protein product: CASSDSGTSDYNEQFF.

V is TRBV25-1 and J is TRBJ1-4, with 9 bases that match TRBD1. The length of the CDR3 is 15 residues. The germline gives CDR1 MGHDK, CDR2 SYGVNS. Germline trimming cut 3 bases from V and 6 bases from J; bases unmatched to any gene: 5. CDR3 DNA: TGTGCCAGCAGTGACCCCGGGACAGGGCATGAAAAACTGTTTTTT. Encoded protein: CASSDPGTGHEKLFF.

The V and J genes are TRBV6-6 and TRBJ1-2; D is ambiguous. This CDR3 is built from 13 residues. Germline CDR1 is MNHNY and CDR2 is SVGAGI (reference sequence). V was pared by 11 bases and J by 8 bases, with 21 bases between. The CDR3 sequence: CAGSRQSHLGYTF. CDR3 coding DNA: TGTGCCGGCTCCCGGCAGTCCCACTTGGGCTACACCTTC.